The clone carrying this T cell receptor (beta chain) was counted only a few times. The primer mix had 60 Vbeta and 13 Jbeta primers. Method: immunoSEQ multiplex PCR; TCRdb's copy keeps in-frame clones and lacks some. The sample shows under 95,000 clones, about 8% of them seen only once. These data are taken from a study of cytomegalovirus exposure and HLA in healthy donors. V was pared by 4 bases and J by 4 bases, with 6 bases of the junction left unmatched. There are 15 residues in the CDR3. CDR1 and CDR2 (germline): SGHNT, YYREEE (reference sequence). This receptor was taken from a man aged 50 or older in good health and CMV-seronegative. The sample comprised PBMCs. V gene TRBV5-4 combines with J gene TRBJ2-5; 11 bases agree with TRBD1. DNA of the CDR3: TGTGCCAGCAGCCGGGGGGGACAGGGGGGAGAGACCCAGTACTTC. This sequence encodes CASSRGGQGGETQYF.